Below are 15 T cell receptor beta chains sequenced from a single sample in a study of identical twins. Using its own MiXCR run on the 5' RACE reads, TCRdb lists one record per CDR3 protein. The sample yields under 300,000 distinct CDR3 sequences, 6.5% seen once. The sample was also reused in another study, on T cells expressing NK-cell markers.

The sample consisted of CD8+ T cells sorted from blood. The receptors were gathered from a woman under 30 in good health.

The V call is TRBV4-1, the J call TRBJ1-1, with 7 bases identical to TRBD1. Germline V gene lookup returns CDR1 MGHRA and CDR2 YSYEKL. Unmatched junction bases numbered 7, after V lost 1 base and J lost 5 bases. The CDR3 is 15 residues long. CDR3 sequence reads: CASSQALQGWTEAFF. The DNA of the CDR3 is TGCGCCAGCAGCCAAGCCCTACAGGGGTGGACTGAAGCTTTCTTT.

This clonotype was seen repeatedly, ten times or more. The chain couples TRBV12-3 or TRBV12-4 to TRBJ2-6; perhaps TRBD2 as D (5 bases). Trimming removed 1 base from V and 4 bases from J, with 8 bases in between. The CDR3 totals 15 residues. In nucleotides, the CDR3 is TGTGCCAGCAGTTTAGGAGGGCTCGGGGCCAACGTCCTGACTTTC. Translated, it gives CASSLGGLGANVLTF.

This clonotype was seen a handful of times. The genes are TRBV24-1 and TRBJ2-1; D is tentatively TRBD1 or TRBD2 (6 bases each). The CDR3 has 13 residues. Germline values: CDR1 KGHDR, CDR2 SFDVKD. V lost 7 bases to trimming and J lost 8 bases, with 14 bases between them. CDR3 protein: CATRGGGADEQFF. In DNA, the CDR3 is TGTGCCACCAGGGGGGGCGGAGCCGATGAGCAGTTCTTC.

This clonotype was observed a few times. The J gene is TRBJ1-2, the V gene TRBV18; D call uncertain. CDR1 KGHSH and CDR2 LQKENI come from the germline V gene. This CDR3 region has 13 residues. V was clipped by 0 bases and J by 7 bases, with 9 bases between them. DNA for the CDR3: TGTGCCAGCTCACCACCAGGGTTCGGTGGCTACACCTTC. Its protein product is CASSPPGFGGYTF.

The genes are TRBV6-2 or TRBV6-3 and TRBJ2-1; 8 bases map to TRBD2. The CDR3 length is 16 residues. Per germline, CDR1 MNHEY and CDR2 SVGEGT. Germline trimming cut 0 bases from V and 12 bases from J; bases unmatched to any gene: 13. The CDR3 nucleotides are TGTGCCAGCAGTTACTCGGGGACTAGTCGGGACTCTGGGCAGTTCTTC. Amino acid sequence: CASSYSGTSRDSGQFF.

The chain joins TRBV20-1 to TRBJ2-7; D gene ambiguous. Trimming took 6 bases from V and 2 from J, leaving 14 bases between them. This CDR3 contains 13 residues. Germline V gene lookup returns CDR1 DFQATT and CDR2 SNEGSKA (reference sequence). The CDR3 is CSAPRTTPYEQYF. CDR3 DNA sequence: TGCAGTGCCCCCCGTACCACCCCCTACGAGCAGTACTTC.

This clonotype was detected a few times. The CDR3 loop is CASSPPQGAHTGELFF. The CDR3 region has the DNA TGTGCCAGCAGCCCTCCACAGGGGGCGCACACCGGGGAGCTGTTTTTT. This sequence joins TRBV7-9 and TRBJ2-2; 9 bases fit TRBD1. CDR1 SEHNR and CDR2 FQNEAQ come from the germline V gene (reference sequence). CDR3 length equals 16 residues. Losses at the gene ends were 5 bases for V and 3 bases for J; bases not matched to a gene: 7. Variable domain in full (rest from reference TRBV7-9 and TRBJ2-2): DTGVSQNPRHKITKRGQNVTFRCDPISEHNRLYWYRQTLGQGPEFLTYFQNEAQLEKSRLLSDRFSAERPKGSFSTLEIQRTEQGDSAMYLCASSPPQGAHTGELFFGEGSRLTVL.

The chain is built from TRBV20-1 and TRBJ2-7, with 12 bases lining up with TRBD1. V trimming: 4 bases; J trimming: 3 bases; junction bases outside the gene matches: 10. The CDR3 totals 16 residues. The germline gives CDR1 DFQATT, CDR2 SNEGSKA (reference sequence). The DNA for the CDR3 is TGCAGTGCTAAGGGGGACAGGGGGCCCCGCGGCTACGAGCAGTACTTC. Its translation is CSAKGDRGPRGYEQYF.

A few counts support this clonotype. This chain uses TRBV5-1 with TRBJ2-2, with no clear D. Germline assignment: CDR1 SGHRS and CDR2 YFSETQ. Between the trimmed V and J ends, which lost 0 bases and 3 bases, there was a span of 18 bases. The CDR3 length is 18 residues. Here the CDR3 reads CASSLVGRADTDTGELFF. Here the CDR3 DNA reads TGCGCCAGCAGCTTGGTGGGTCGGGCTGATACTGACACCGGGGAGCTGTTTTTT.

In its sample, this clonotype was seen a few times. The chain couples TRBV7-8 to TRBJ1-1; D remains ambiguous. The CDR3 runs to 17 residues. Germline-derived CDR1 and CDR2 are SGHVS and FQNEAQ. V gave up 1 base and J gave up 1 base, with 16 bases separating them. The CDR3 DNA sequence: TGTGCCAGCAGCTTAGATAGGAACGGGGATGCGAACACTGAAGCTTTCTTT. Its protein product is CASSLDRNGDANTEAFF.

This clonotype was found a few times. Here the CDR3 reads CASSEPSGDGGLEYF. The CDR3 nucleotides read TGTGCCAGCAGTGAACCTAGCGGGGACGGCGGACTGGAGTATTTT. The genes are TRBV25-1 and TRBJ2-3; 9 positions agree with TRBD2. V trimming: 2 bases; J trimming: 13 bases; junction bases outside the gene matches: 13. Germline assignment: CDR1 MGHDK and CDR2 SYGVNS. CDR3 length: 15 amino acids.

The V gene is TRBV6-2 or TRBV6-3, the J gene TRBJ2-7; TRBD2 matches 12 bases. J lost 3 bases, V lost 6 bases, and 6 bases had no gene match. The germline CDR1 and CDR2 sequences are MNHEY and SVGEGT. This CDR3 spans 15 amino acids. The CDR3 DNA follows: TGTGCCAGCAGCCTCTGGACTAGCGGGAACTACGAGCAGTACTTC. Its protein is CASSLWTSGNYEQYF.

This clonotype has at least ten counts. V usage is TRBV12-3 or TRBV12-4 and J usage is TRBJ2-2; TRBD1 matches at 7 bases. The CDR3 consists of 11 residues. J was trimmed by 7 bases and V by 7 bases; bases with no gene match: 0. The CDR3 nucleotides read TGTGCCAGCACAGGGGGCGGGGAGCTGTTTTTT. It encodes CASTGGGELFF.

This clonotype was detected only a few times. This chain links TRBV19 with TRBJ1-1; no definite D call. CDR3 length equals 13 residues. CDR1 and CDR2 (germline): LNHDA, SQIVND (reference sequence). The germline V and J ends were trimmed by 6 bases and 2 bases, with 10 bases remaining between them. CDR3 coding DNA: TGTGCCAGTAGGGCTGTCTCTAACACTGAAGCTTTCTTT. It yields the protein CASRAVSNTEAFF.

This clonotype was recorded many times. V gene TRBV2 combines with J gene TRBJ2-7; D assignment may be TRBD1 or TRBD2 (5 bases each). CDR1 SNHLY and CDR2 FYNNEI come from the germline V gene. This CDR3 region has 12 residues. Trimming cost V 11 bases and J 5 bases, with 16 bases left between them. CDR3 DNA sequence: TGTGCCGGAGAGGGACGGAAAGACGAGCAGTACTTC. Translating gives CAGEGRKDEQYF.